The sequence of this TCR beta chain was determined in a study of spatial heterogeneity in lung cancer (dated by TCRdb to between 2018 and 2021). Background on the whole study: Beta-chain transcripts were consistently detected in greater numbers than alpha-chain transcripts, which likely reflects a higher abundance of beta-chain transcripts. Nonsynonymous mutation counts, determined by whole-exome sequencing of tumor tissue, were related to features of the TCR repertoire. At surgery, hundreds of tumor regions, 61 to 65 matched nontumor lung samples and 56 PBMC samples were TCR-sequenced for both alpha and beta chains. The study quantitatively compared TCR alpha and beta repertoires across multiple tumor regions, matched nontumor lung and blood in non-small cell lung cancer. In the raw uncorrected reads, each unique combination of TCR and UMI appeared more than ten times on average.

The sample's time point label, in plain terms: sample taken at primary tumor resection. Donors were around 69 patients with early-stage, untreated non-small cell lung cancer from the lung TRACERx cohort. Without any cell sorting, TCR sequencing was performed on whole RNA extracted either from tumor and nontumor lung tissue or from cryopreserved PBMC samples. Only patients with enough RNA available from two or more tumor regions were chosen for TCR sequencing. A lung pathologist reviewed the tumor and adjacent nontumor lung specimens before the specimens were selected. Points on this clonotype: The specificity of this receptor is unknown. No much larger clone exists at a distance of one base, and base qualities are not known.

The CDR3 numbers 13 residues from cysteine through phenylalanine. Of the read, only the CDR3 DNA is kept; its 39 bases are in frame from base 1. Here is what the overall study found, with its caveats: Additional single-cell paired TCR alpha and beta sequencing was considered necessary to confirm, at a functional level, the hypothesis that regional TCRs recognize regional mutations.

To prepare the library, 5' RACE was applied. The reads were generated on a NextSeq 500. In the TCR library protocol, a unique molecular identifier was attached to each TCR cDNA molecule so that PCR and sequencing errors could be corrected. The published analysis was carried out like this. TCR identification, UMI-based error correction and CDR3 extraction were all carried out with Decombinator tools. TCRs above a frequency of 2 per 1,000, corresponding to the top 1% of the tumor frequency distribution, were defined as expanded. Renyi diversity was calculated using the R vegan package after each repertoire was subsampled 100 times to 5,000 TCRs. CDR3 similarity networks were constructed using string-kernel similarity of amino acid triplets, with links drawn between CDR3s whose pairwise similarity was above 0.82. The public reads were reanalyzed by TCRdb: fastp trimming at Q25, MiXCR alignment, in-frame beta chains only. Here each entry gathers all rows of one CDR3 protein and keeps the most common genes and DNA. The V and J calls and clone size come from TCRdb's table, not from the authors' own analysis. Recorded for this sample are about 6,600 distinct CDR3 sequences; approximately 20% of them occurred a single time. 15% to 20% of the sample is taken by the ten largest.

The sequence was obtained from a male donor with early-stage non-small cell lung cancer. The V gene is TRBV21-1 and the J gene is TRBJ1-5. TRBV21-1 is labeled a pseudogene. The sample consisted of normal lung tissue next to the tumor, taken at surgery. The CDR3 amino acid sequence is: CASSEQGLEPQHF. The nucleotide sequence is given as TGTGCCAGCAGCGAACAGGGATTAGAGCCCCAGCATTTT.